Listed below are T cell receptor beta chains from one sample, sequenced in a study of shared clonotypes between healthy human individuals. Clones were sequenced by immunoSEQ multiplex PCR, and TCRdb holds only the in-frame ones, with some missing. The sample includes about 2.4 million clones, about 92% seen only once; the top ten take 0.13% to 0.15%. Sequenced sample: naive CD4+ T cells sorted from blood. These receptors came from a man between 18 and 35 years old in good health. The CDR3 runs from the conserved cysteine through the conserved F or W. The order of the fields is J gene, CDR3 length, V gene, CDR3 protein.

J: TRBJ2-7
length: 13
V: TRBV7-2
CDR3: CASSLAGSSEQYF

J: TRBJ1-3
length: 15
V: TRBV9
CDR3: CASSLDRGRGNTIYF

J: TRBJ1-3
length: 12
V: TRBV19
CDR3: CASSGQGNTIYF

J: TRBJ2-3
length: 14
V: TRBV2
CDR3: CASSERWRTDTQYF

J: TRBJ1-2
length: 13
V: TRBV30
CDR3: CAWSRQHGYGYTF

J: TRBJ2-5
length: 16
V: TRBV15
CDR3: CATGLAGGLSQETQYF

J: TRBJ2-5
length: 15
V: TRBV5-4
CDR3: CASSLVSGGEETQYF

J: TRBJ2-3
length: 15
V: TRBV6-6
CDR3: CASAGDRASTDTQYF

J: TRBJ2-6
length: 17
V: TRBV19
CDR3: CASTRVRSTPGANVLTF

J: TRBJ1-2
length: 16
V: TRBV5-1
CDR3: CASSLRAGGIERGYTF

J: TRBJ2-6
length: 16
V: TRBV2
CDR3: CASSEERDSGANVLTF

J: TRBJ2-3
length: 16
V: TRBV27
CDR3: CASRLLPGTGADTQYF

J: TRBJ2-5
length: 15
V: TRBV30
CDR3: CAWSARLGGGETQYF

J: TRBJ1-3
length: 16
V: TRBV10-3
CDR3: CAISELATSSGNTIYF

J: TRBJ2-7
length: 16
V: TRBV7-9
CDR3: CASIPGLGQGPYEQYF

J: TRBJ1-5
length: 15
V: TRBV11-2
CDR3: CASSLEAGGNQPQHF

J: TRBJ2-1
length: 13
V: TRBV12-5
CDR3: CASGPGLVSEQFF

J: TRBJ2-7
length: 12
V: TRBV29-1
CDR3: CSVHDGSYEQYF

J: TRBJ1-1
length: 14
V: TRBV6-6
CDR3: CASSYGGTNTEAFF

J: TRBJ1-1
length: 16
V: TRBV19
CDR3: CASTGDRRLMNTEAFF

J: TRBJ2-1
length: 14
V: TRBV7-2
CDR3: CASSLTSGNNEQFF

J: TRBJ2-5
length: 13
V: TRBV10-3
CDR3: CAISDGGLETQYF

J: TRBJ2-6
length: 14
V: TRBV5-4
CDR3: CASSRPSGANVLTF

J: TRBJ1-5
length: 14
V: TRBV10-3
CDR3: CAISPGLPNQPQHF

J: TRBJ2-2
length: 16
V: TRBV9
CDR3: CASSLTSGGATGELFF

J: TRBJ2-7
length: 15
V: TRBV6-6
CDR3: CASSYSFPPPYEQYF

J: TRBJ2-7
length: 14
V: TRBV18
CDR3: CASSPLAGGREQYF

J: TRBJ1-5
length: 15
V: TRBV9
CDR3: CASSVGQGVDQPQHF

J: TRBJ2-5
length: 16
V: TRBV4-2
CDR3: CASSQGDLAGGETQYF

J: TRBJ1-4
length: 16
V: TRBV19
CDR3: CASSTEAAPTNEKLFF

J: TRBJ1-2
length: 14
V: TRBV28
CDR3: CASSLGGSNYGYTF

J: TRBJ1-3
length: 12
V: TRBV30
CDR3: CAWRTFGNTIYF

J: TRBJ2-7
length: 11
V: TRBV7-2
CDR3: CASSARDEQYF

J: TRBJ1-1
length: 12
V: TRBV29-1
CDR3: CSVVRGSTEAFF

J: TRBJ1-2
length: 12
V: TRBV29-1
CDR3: CSVAPTSYGYTF

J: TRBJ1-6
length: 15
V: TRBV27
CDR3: CASSPGGSYNSPLHF

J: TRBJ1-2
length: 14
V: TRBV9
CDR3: CASSDWTTNYGYTF

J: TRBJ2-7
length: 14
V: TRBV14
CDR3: CASSPLGEPYEQYF

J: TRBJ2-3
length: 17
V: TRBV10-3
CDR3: CAIRSPDSGHSTDTQYF

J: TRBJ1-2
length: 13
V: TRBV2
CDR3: CASSVRQNYGYTF

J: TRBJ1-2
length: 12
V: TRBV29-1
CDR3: CSVEEGGYGYTF

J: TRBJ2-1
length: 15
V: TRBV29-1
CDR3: CSVISGRAGGDEQFF

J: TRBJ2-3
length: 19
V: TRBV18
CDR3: CASSPGLAGGEVGTDTQYF

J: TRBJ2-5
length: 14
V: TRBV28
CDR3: CASSFSLSLETQYF

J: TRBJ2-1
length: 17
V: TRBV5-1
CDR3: CASSLVSLAGRGNEQFF

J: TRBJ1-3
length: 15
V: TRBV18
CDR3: CASSPPGTGGNTIYF

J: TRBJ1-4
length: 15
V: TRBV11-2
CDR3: CASSLEGGEWEKLFF

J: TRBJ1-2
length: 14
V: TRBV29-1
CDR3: CSVSTGTGGGGYTF

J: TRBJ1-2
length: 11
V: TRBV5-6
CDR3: CASRRTDGYTF

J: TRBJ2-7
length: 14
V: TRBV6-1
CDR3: CASSPTGKVNEQYF

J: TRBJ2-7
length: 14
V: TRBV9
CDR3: CASSITASSYEQYF

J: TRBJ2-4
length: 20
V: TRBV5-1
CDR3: CASRDSRTSGRGLAKNIQYF

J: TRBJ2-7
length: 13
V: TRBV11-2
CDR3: CASSLDRGAVLYF

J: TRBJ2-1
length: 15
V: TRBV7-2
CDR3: CASSRLRGRRFEQFF

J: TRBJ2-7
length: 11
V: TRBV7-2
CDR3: CASSPSYEQYF